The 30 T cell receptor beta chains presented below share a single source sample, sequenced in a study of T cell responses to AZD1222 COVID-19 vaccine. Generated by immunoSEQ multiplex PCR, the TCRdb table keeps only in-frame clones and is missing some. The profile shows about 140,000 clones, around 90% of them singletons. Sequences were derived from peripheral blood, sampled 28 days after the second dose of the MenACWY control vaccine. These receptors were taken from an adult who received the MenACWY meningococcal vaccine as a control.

The DNA for the CDR3 is TGTGCCATCCTCAACGGGACAGGGATTAATTCACCCCTCCACTTT. Its protein product is CAILNGTGINSPLHF. The chain joins TRBV2 to TRBJ1-6; 9 positions agree with TRBD1. The CDR3 is 15 residues long. The ends lost 10 bases at V and 6 bases at J; junction bases unmatched: 10. CDR1 SNHLY and CDR2 FYNNEI come from the germline V gene.

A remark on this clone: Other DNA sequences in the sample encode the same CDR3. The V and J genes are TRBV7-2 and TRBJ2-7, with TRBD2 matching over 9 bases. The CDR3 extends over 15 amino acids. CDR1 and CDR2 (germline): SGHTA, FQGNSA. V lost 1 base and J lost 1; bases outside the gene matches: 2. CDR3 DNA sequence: TGTGCCAGCAGCTTAGGTAGCGGGAGTTCCTACGAGCAGTACTTC. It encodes CASSLGSGSSYEQYF. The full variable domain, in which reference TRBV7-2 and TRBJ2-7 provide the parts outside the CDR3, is GAGVSQSPSNKVTEKGKDVELRCDPISGHTALYWYRQSLGQGLEFLIYFQGNSAPDKSGLPSDRFSAERTGGSVSTLTIQRTQQEDSAVYLCASSLGSGSSYEQYFGPGTRLTVT.

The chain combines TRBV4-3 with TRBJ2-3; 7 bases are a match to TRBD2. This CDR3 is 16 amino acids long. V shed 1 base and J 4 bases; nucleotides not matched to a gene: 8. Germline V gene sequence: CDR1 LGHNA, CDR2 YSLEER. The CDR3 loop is CASSQGIGGRADTQYF. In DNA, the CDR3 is TGCGCCAGCAGCCAAGGGATTGGCGGGAGAGCAGATACGCAGTATTTT.

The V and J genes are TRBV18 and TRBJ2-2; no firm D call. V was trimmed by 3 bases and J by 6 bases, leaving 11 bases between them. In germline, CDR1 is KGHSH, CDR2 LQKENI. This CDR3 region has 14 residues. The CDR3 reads CASSPLMNSGELFF. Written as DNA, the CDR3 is TGTGCCAGCTCACCCCTAATGAATTCCGGGGAGCTGTTTTTT.

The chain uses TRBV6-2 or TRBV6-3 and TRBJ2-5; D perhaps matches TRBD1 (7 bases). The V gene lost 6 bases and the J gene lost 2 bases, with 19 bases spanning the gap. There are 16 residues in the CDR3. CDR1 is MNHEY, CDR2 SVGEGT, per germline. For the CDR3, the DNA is TGTGCCAGCAGCCTTGCAGGGGGGCCTAATCAAGAGACCCAGTACTTC. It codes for CASSLAGGPNQETQYF.

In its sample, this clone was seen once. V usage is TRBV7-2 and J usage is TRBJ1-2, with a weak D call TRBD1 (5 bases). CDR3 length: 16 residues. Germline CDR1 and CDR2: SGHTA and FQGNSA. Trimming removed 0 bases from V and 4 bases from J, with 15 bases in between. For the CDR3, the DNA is TGTGCCAGCAGCTTAGCCGGCTCCCAGGGCCCCTATGGCTACACCTTC. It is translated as CASSLAGSQGPYGYTF.

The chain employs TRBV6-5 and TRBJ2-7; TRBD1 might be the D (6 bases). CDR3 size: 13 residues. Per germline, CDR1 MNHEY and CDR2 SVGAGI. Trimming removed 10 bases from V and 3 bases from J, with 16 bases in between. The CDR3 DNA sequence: TGTGCCACCTCGGACAGATTTAGCTACGAGCAGTACTTC. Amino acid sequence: CATSDRFSYEQYF.

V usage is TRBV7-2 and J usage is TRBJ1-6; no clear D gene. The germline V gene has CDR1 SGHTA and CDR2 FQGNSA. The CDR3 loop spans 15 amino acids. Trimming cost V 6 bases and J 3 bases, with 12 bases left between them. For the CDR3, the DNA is TGTGCCAGCAGGAAGAGCAACGTCTATAATTCACCCCTCCACTTT. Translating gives CASRKSNVYNSPLHF.

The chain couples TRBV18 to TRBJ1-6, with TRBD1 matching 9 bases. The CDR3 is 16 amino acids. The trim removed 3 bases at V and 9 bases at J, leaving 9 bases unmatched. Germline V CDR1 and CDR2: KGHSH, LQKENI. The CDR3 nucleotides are TGTGCCAGCTCACCCGTGGACAGGGGAGGTGTTTCACCCCTCCACTTT. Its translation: CASSPVDRGGVSPLHF.

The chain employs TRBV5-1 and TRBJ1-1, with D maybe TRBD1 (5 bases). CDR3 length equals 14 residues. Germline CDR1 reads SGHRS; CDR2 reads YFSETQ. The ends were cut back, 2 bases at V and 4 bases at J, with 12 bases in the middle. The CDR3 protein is CASSLTGQGTEAFF. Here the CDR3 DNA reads TGCGCCAGCAGCTTAACGGGGCAGGGCACTGAAGCTTTCTTT.

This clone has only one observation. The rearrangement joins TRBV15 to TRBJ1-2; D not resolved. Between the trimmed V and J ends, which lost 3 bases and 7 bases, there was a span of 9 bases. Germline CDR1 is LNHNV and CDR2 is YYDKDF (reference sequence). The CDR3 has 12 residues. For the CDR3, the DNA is TGTGCCACCAGCAGCGGCGGGCTTGGCTACACCTTC. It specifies CATSSGGLGYTF.

CDR3 protein: CSVLSGTGNSPLHF. The CDR3 nucleotides are TGCAGCGTTCTAAGTGGGACGGGGAATTCACCCCTCCACTTT. The J gene is TRBJ1-6, the V gene TRBV29-1; D might be TRBD1 (5 bases). V lost 5 bases and J 7 bases, leaving 15 bases between the germline ends. CDR3 length: 14 amino acids. Germline V CDR1 and CDR2: SQVTM, ANQGSEA.

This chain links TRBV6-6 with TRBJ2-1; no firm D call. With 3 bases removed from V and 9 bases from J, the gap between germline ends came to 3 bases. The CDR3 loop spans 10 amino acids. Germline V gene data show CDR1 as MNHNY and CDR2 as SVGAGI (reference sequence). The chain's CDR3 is CASSYGEQFF. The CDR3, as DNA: TGTGCCAGCAGTTATGGTGAGCAGTTCTTC.

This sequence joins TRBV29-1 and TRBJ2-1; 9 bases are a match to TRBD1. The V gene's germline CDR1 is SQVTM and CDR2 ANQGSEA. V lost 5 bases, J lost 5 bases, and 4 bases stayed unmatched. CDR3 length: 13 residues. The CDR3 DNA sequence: TGCAGCGTTCCGGGACAGGGTAACAATGAGCAGTTCTTC. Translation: CSVPGQGNNEQFF.

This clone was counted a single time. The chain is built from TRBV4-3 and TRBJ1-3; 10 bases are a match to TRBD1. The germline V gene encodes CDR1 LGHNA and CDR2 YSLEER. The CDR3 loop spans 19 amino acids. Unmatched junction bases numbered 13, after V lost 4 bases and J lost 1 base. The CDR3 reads CASSLRTGTGELSGNTIYF. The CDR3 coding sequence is TGCGCCAGCAGCCTCAGAACCGGGACAGGGGAGCTATCTGGAAACACCATATATTTT.

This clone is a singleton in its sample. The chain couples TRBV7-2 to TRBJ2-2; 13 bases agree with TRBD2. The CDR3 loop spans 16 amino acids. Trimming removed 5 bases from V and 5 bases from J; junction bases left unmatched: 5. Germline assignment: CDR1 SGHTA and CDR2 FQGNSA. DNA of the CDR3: TGTGCCAGCAGCCCTCGGGGACTAGCGGGAACCGGGGAGCTGTTTTTT. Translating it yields CASSPRGLAGTGELFF. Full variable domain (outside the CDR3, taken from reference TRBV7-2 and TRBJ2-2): GAGVSQSPSNKVTEKGKDVELRCDPISGHTALYWYRQSLGQGLEFLIYFQGNSAPDKSGLPSDRFSAERTGGSVSTLTIQRTQQEDSAVYLCASSPRGLAGTGELFFGEGSRLTVL.

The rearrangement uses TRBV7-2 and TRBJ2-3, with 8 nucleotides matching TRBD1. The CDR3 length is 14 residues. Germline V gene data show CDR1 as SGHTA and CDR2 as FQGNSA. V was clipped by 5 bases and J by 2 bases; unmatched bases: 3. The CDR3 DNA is TGTGCCAGCAGCCGGGACAGGTTCACAGATACGCAGTATTTT. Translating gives CASSRDRFTDTQYF.

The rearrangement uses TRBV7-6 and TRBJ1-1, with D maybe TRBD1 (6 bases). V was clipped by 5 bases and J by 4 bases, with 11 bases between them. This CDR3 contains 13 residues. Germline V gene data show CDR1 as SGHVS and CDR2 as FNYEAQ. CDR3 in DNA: TGTGCCAGCAGCCCTAGGGGGGGCACTGAAGCTTTCTTT. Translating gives CASSPRGGTEAFF. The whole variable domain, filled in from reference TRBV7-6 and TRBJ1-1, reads GAGVSQSPRYKVTKRGQDVALRCDPISGHVSLYWYRQALGQGPEFLTYFNYEAQQDKSGLPNDRFSAERPEGSISTLTIQRTEQRDSAMYRCASSPRGGTEAFFGQGTRLTVV.

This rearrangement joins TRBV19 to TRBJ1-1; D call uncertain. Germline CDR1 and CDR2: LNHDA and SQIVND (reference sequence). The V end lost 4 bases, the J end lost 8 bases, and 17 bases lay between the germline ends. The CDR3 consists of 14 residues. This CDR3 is CASSTAMVGEEAFF. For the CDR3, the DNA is TGTGCCAGTAGTACCGCCATGGTCGGGGAGGAAGCTTTCTTT.

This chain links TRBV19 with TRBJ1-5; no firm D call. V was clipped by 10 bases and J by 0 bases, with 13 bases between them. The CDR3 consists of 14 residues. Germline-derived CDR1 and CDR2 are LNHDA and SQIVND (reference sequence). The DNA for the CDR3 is TGTGCCACCCAGCCTTCAGATAGCAATCAGCCCCAGCATTTT. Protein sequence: CATQPSDSNQPQHF.

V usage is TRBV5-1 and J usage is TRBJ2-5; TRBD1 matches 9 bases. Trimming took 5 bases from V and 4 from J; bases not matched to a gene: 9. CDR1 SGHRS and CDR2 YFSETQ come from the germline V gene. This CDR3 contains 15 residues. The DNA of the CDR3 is TGCGCCAGCAGTCACGACAGGGGGTTGGTAGAGACCCAGTACTTC. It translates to CASSHDRGLVETQYF.

The CDR3 sequence: CASSLSDPDTQYF. The CDR3 DNA is TGTGCCAGCTCACTCTCGGATCCAGATACGCAGTATTTT. The rearrangement uses TRBV18 and TRBJ2-3, with unresolved D. CDR1 and CDR2 (germline): KGHSH, LQKENI. The CDR3 length is 13 residues. Trimming removed 4 bases at V and 4 bases at J, with 9 bases between.

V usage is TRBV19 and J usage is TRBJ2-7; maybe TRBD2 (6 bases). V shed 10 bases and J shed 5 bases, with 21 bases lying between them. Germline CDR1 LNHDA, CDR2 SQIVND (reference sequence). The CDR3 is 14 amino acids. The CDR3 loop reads CATKSSSGGDEQYF. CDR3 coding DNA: TGTGCCACAAAAAGCTCGTCCGGGGGTGACGAGCAGTACTTC.

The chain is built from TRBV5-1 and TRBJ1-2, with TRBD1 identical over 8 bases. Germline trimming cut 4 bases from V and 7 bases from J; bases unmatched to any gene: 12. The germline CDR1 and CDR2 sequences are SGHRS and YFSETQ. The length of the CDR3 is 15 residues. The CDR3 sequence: CASSPTLQGAGGYTF. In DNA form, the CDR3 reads TGCGCCAGCAGCCCTACGCTTCAGGGGGCCGGTGGCTACACCTTC.

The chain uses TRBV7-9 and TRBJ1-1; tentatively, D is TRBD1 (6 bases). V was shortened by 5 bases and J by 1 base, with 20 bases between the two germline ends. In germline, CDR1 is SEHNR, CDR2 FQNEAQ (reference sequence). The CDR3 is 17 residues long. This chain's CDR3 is CASSPKRAQGPNTEAFF. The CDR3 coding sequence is TGTGCCAGCAGCCCAAAAAGAGCCCAGGGGCCGAACACTGAAGCTTTCTTT.

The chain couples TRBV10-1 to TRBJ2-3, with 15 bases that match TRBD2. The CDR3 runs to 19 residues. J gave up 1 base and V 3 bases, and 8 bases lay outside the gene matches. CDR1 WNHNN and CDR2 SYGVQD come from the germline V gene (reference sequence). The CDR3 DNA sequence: TGCGCCAGCAGTGAATCTGGGACTAGCGGGGGGCTTGGCACAGATACGCAGTATTTT. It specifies CASSESGTSGGLGTDTQYF.

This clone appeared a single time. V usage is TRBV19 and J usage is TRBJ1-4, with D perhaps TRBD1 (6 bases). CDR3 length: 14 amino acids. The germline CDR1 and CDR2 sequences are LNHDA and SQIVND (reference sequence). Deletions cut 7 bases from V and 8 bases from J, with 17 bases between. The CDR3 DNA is TGTGCCAGTACTGCCGGAGGGGGAGACGAAAAACTGTTTTTT. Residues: CASTAGGGDEKLFF. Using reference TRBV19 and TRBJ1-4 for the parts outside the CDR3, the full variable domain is DGGITQSPKYLFRKEGQNVTLSCEQNLNHDAMYWYRQDPGQGLRLIYYSQIVNDFQKGDIAEGYSVSREKKESFPLTVTSAQKNPTAFYLCASTAGGGDEKLFFGSGTQLSVL.

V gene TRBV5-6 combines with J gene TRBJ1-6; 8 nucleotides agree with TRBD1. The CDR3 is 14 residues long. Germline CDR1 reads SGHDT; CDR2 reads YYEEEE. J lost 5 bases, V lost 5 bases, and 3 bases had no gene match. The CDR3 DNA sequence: TGTGCCAGCAGGGACAGGGCCAATAATTCACCCCTCCACTTT. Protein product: CASRDRANNSPLHF. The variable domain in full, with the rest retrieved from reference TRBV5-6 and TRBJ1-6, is DAGVTQSPTHLIKTRGQQVTLRCSPKSGHDTVSWYQQALGQGPQFIFQYYEEEERQRGNFPDRFSGHQFPNYSSELNVNALLLGDSALYLCASRDRANNSPLHFGNGTRLTVT.

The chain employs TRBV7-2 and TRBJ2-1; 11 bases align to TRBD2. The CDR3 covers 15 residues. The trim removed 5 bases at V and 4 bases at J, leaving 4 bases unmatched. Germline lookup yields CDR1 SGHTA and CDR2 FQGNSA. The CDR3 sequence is CASSKGLAEYNEQFF. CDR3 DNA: TGTGCCAGCAGCAAGGGACTAGCGGAATACAATGAGCAGTTCTTC.

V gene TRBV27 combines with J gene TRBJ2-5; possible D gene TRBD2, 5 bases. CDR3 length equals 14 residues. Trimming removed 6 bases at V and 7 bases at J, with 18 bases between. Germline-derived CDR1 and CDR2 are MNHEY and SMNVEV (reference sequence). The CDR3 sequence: CASRPLGSGVTQYF. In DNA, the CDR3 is TGTGCCAGCAGACCGCTTGGGTCCGGGGTGACCCAGTACTTC.